The rows below give T cell receptor beta chains drawn from one sample of a study of blood T cell repertoires in COVID-19. Some clones are missing from TCRdb's copy, which holds only in-frame ones; the method was immunoSEQ multiplex PCR. The repertoire holds under 200,000 clones, with roughly 77% as singletons. The source material was peripheral blood. The receptors stem from a woman in her thirties or forties with COVID-19, enrolled during active disease. The CDR3 runs from the conserved cysteine through the conserved F or W. The D gene is left open where the match is weak. Size values are once, few and many counts, or a class for expanded clones, and some rows have none.

CDR3 DNA: TGTGCCAGCAGCTTAGTCGGACAGTCGGAGCATTTT; CDR3 protein: CASSLVGQSEHF; J gene: TRBJ1-5; V gene: TRBV7-9; D gene: .; clone size: .
CDR3 DNA: TGTGCCTGGAGCCCCCGCGGATTTTTCACAGATACGCAGTATTTT; CDR3 protein: CAWSPRGFFTDTQYF; J gene: TRBJ2-3; V gene: TRBV30; D gene: .; clone size: .
CDR3 DNA: TGTGCCAGCAGGGGGAGATGGGTGAACACTGAAGCTTTCTTT; CDR3 protein: CASRGRWVNTEAFF; J gene: TRBJ1-1; V gene: TRBV6-5; D gene: .; clone size: few
CDR3 DNA: TGTGCCAGCTGGAAACAAAGCGGGCGGGTGAACGAGCAGTACTTC; CDR3 protein: CASWKQSGRVNEQYF; J gene: TRBJ2-7; V gene: TRBV21-1; D gene: .; clone size: .
CDR3 DNA: TGTGCCAGCAGCGTAGCTGATTACAGGGGTACTGGAAACACCATATATTTT; CDR3 protein: CASSVADYRGTGNTIYF; J gene: TRBJ1-3; V gene: TRBV9; D gene: TRBD1; clone size: .
CDR3 DNA: TGTGCCAGCAGCCACTTAAGCAAGTCGAACACTGAAGCTTTCTTT; CDR3 protein: CASSHLSKSNTEAFF; J gene: TRBJ1-1; V gene: TRBV14; D gene: .; clone size: .
CDR3 DNA: TGCAGCGTTCAAGGGGGCGATTGGGAGACCCAGTACTTC; CDR3 protein: CSVQGGDWETQYF; J gene: TRBJ2-5; V gene: TRBV29-1; D gene: TRBD1; clone size: .
CDR3 DNA: TGTGCCAGCAGCAATTTGTGGGAGTCAGGGGCCAACGTCCTGACTTTC; CDR3 protein: CASSNLWESGANVLTF; J gene: TRBJ2-6; V gene: TRBV21-1; D gene: .; clone size: .
CDR3 DNA: TGTGCCAGCAGCTCTCGCAAGGCTAAGGAGTCGTATAGTGAGCAGTTCTTC; CDR3 protein: CASSSRKAKESYSEQFF; J gene: TRBJ2-1; V gene: TRBV11-3; D gene: .; clone size: .
CDR3 DNA: TGCGCCAGCAGCTTGACAGGGGGCAGCACAGATACGCAGTATTTT; CDR3 protein: CASSLTGGSTDTQYF; J gene: TRBJ2-3; V gene: TRBV5-1; D gene: TRBD1; clone size: .
CDR3 DNA: TGTGCCAGCAGCCATTACGGTAGCACAGATACGCAGTATTTT; CDR3 protein: CASSHYGSTDTQYF; J gene: TRBJ2-3; V gene: TRBV27; D gene: .; clone size: .
CDR3 DNA: TGTGCCAGCAGTTTATCGTTGGGACAGGGGGCCCCTGGCTACACCTTC; CDR3 protein: CASSLSLGQGAPGYTF; J gene: TRBJ1-2; V gene: TRBV28; D gene: TRBD1; clone size: many
CDR3 DNA: TGTGCCAGCAGTGGCGTCGCTGAAAAACTGTTTTTT; CDR3 protein: CASSGVAEKLFF; J gene: TRBJ1-4; V gene: TRBV2; D gene: .; clone size: few
CDR3 DNA: TGTGCCAGCAGCTTCGGCTCTGGGGCCAACGTCCTGACTTTC; CDR3 protein: CASSFGSGANVLTF; J gene: TRBJ2-6; V gene: TRBV7-9; D gene: .; clone size: once
CDR3 DNA: TGTGCCAGCAGTGAAACAGCGGGAGTTCCCTACGAGCAGTACTTC; CDR3 protein: CASSETAGVPYEQYF; J gene: TRBJ2-7; V gene: TRBV6-1; D gene: TRBD2; clone size: .
CDR3 DNA: TGTGCCACCAGATCAGTGGGAGATCAGCCCCAGCATTTT; CDR3 protein: CATRSVGDQPQHF; J gene: TRBJ1-5; V gene: TRBV15; D gene: .; clone size: .
CDR3 DNA: TGTGCCTGGAGTCTACTCCGGGACAGGGGTGAAAAACTGTTTTTT; CDR3 protein: CAWSLLRDRGEKLFF; J gene: TRBJ1-4; V gene: TRBV30; D gene: TRBD1; clone size: .
CDR3 DNA: TGTGCCAGCAGCTCCGATCGCCTTGTGAATGCGGTCCCACGCTACGAGCAGTACTTC; CDR3 protein: CASSSDRLVNAVPRYEQYF; J gene: TRBJ2-7; V gene: TRBV7-9; D gene: .; clone size: few
CDR3 DNA: TGTGCCAGCAGTGATTGGCCCCCCCGAGAAGCTTTCTTT; CDR3 protein: CASSDWPPREAFF; J gene: TRBJ1-1; V gene: TRBV6-1; D gene: .; clone size: few
CDR3 DNA: TGCGCCAGCAGCCAAGGACAGGGCGGCTATGGCTACACCTTC; CDR3 protein: CASSQGQGGYGYTF; J gene: TRBJ1-2; V gene: TRBV4-3; D gene: TRBD1; clone size: .
CDR3 DNA: TGTGCCAGCAGCGTAGGGGGCAGCACCGGGGAGCTGTTTTTT; CDR3 protein: CASSVGGSTGELFF; J gene: TRBJ2-2; V gene: TRBV9; D gene: .; clone size: .
CDR3 DNA: TGTGCCAGCAGTCTCGGACAGGGAAACATTCAGTACTTC; CDR3 protein: CASSLGQGNIQYF; J gene: TRBJ2-4; V gene: TRBV12-3/TRBV12-4; D gene: TRBD1; clone size: .